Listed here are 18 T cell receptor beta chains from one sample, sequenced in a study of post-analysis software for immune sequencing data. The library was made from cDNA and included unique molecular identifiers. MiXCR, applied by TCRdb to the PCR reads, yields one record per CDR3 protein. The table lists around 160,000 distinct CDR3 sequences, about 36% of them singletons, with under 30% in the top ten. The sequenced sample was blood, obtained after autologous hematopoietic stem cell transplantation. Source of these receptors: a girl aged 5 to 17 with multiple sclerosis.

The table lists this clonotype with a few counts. In DNA form, the CDR3 reads TGCGCCAGCAGCCAAGAACGGAGACAGAAAGAGACCCAGTACTTC. Translation: CASSQERRQKETQYF. This chain joins TRBV4-3 and TRBJ2-5; TRBD1 might be the D (5 bases). V lost 0 bases and J lost 3, with 11 bases in between. The germline V gene encodes CDR1 LGHNA and CDR2 YSLEER. The CDR3 spans 15 residues.

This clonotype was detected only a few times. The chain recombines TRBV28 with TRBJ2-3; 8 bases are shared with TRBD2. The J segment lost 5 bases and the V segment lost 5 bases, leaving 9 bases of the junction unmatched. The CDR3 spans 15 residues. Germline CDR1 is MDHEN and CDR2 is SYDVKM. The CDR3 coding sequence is TGTGCCAGCAGTCCAGCGGGAGTAGCTGAAGATACGCAGTATTTT. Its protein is CASSPAGVAEDTQYF.

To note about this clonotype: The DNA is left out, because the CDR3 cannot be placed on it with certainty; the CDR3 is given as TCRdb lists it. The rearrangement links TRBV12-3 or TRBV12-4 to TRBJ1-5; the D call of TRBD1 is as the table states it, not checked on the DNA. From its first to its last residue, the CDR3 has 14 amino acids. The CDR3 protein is CASSLERDLGAQHF.

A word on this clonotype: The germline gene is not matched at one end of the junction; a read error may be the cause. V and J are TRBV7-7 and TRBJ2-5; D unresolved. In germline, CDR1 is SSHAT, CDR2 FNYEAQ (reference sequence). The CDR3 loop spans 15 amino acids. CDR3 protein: CASSLGVAGQETQYF. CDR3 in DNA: TGTGCTAGCAGCTTAGGTGTGGCCGGGCAAGAGACCCAGTACTTC.

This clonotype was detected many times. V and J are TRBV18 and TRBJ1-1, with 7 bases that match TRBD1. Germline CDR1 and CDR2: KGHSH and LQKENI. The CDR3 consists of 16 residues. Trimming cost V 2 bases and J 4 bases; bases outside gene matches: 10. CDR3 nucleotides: TGTGCCAGCTCACCAGTTGAAAGACAGGGATCCACTGAAGCTTTCTTT. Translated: CASSPVERQGSTEAFF.

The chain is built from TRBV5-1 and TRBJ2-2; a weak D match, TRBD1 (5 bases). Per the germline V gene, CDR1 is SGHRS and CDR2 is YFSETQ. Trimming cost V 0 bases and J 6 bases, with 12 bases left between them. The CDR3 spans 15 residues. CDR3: CASSLAGNHAGELFF. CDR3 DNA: TGCGCCAGCAGCTTGGCAGGGAACCATGCCGGGGAGCTGTTTTTT.

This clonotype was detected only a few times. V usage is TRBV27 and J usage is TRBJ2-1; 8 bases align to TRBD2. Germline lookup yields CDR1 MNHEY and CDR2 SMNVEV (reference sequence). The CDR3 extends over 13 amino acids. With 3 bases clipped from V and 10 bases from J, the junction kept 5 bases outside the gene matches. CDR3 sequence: CASSFRSGIEQFF. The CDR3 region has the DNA TGTGCCAGCAGTTTCCGTAGCGGGATCGAGCAGTTCTTC.

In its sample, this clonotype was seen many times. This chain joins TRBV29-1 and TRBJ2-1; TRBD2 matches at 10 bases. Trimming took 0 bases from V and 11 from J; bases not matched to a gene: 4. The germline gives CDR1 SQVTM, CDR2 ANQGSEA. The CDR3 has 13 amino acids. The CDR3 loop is CSVEEAGGSKQFF. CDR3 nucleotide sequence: TGCAGCGTTGAAGAAGCGGGAGGGTCCAAGCAGTTCTTC.

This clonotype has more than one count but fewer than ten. CDR3 nucleotide sequence: TGCGCCAGCAGTGAGGAGGGTCTCACAGATACGCAGTATTTT. This codes for CASSEEGLTDTQYF. This rearrangement joins TRBV10-2 to TRBJ2-3, with a tentative D call TRBD2 (5 bases). With 2 bases removed from V and 2 bases from J, the gap between germline ends came to 8 bases. This CDR3 spans 14 amino acids. The germline CDR1 and CDR2 sequences are WSHSY and SAAADI.

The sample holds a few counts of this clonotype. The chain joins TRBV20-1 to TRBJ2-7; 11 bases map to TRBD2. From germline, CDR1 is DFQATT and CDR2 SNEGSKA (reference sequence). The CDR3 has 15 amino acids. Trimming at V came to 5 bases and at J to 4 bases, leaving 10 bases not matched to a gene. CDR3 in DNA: TGCAGTGCTGAAGACGCTACTAGCGGGAGATACGAGCAGTACTTC. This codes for CSAEDATSGRYEQYF.

CDR3 nucleotides: TGTGCCAGCAGCTTCGGGACTAGAGAGAACGAGCAGTACTTC. This translates into CASSFGTRENEQYF. The V gene is TRBV11-2, the J gene TRBJ2-7; 8 positions match TRBD2. CDR1 and CDR2 (germline): SGHAT, FQNNGV. V lost 3 bases to trimming and J lost 5 bases; unmatched junction nucleotides: 6. The CDR3 spans 14 residues. Supplemented by reference TRBV11-2 and TRBJ2-7, the full variable domain reads EAGVAQSPRYKIIEKRQSVAFWCNPISGHATLYWYQQILGQGPKLLIQFQNNGVVDDSQLPKDRFSAERLKGVDSTLKIQPAKLEDSAVYLCASSFGTRENEQYFGPGTRLTVT.

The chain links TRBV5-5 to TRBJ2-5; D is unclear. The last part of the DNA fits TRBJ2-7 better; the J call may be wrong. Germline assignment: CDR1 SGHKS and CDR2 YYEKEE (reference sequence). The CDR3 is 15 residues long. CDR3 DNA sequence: TGTGCCAGCAGCTTAGGTGAGGCATTAACCTACGAGCAGTACTTC. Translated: CASSLGEALTYEQYF.

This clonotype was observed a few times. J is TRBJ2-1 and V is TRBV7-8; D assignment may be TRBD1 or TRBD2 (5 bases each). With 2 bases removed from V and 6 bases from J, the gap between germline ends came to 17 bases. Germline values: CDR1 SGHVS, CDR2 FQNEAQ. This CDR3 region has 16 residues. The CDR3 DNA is TGTGCCAGCAGCTTATCACACGTTGGGGGTCGCAATGAGCAGTTCTTC. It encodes CASSLSHVGGRNEQFF.

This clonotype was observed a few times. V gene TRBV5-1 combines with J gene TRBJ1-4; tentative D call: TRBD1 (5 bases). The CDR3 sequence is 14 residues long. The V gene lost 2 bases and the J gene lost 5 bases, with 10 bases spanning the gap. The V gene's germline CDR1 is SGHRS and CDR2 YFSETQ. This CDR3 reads CASSFQGGNEKLFF. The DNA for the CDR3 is TGCGCCAGCAGCTTTCAGGGTGGGAATGAAAAACTGTTTTTT.

CDR3 nucleotide sequence: TGCAGTGCTAGAGACCAGAGCTCCTACGAGCAGTACTTC. Translating it yields CSARDQSSYEQYF. The genes are TRBV20-1 and TRBJ2-7; D is unresolved. Deletions cut 0 bases from V and 0 bases from J, with 6 bases between. In germline, CDR1 is DFQATT, CDR2 SNEGSKA (reference sequence). The CDR3 covers 13 residues.

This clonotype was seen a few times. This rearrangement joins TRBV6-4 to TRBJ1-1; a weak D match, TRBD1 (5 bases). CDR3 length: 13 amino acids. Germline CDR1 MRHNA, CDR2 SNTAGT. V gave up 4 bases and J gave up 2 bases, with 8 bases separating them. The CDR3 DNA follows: TGTGCCAGCAGTGGGGGCCCCAACACTGAAGCTTTCTTT. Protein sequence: CASSGGPNTEAFF.

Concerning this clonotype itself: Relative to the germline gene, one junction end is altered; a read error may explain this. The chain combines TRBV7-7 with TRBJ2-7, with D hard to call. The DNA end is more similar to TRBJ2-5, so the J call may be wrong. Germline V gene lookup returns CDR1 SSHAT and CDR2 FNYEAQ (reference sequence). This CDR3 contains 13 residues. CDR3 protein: CASSPAGSGTQYF. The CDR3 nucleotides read TGTGCTAGCAGCCCCGCAGGTTCTGGGACCCAGTACTTC.

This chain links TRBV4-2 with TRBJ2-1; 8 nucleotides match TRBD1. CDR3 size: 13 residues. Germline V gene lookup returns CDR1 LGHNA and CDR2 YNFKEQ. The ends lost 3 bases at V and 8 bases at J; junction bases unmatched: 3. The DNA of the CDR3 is TGTGCCAGCAGCCACTTGACAGGGGATGAGCAGTTCTTC. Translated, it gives CASSHLTGDEQFF.